This passage covers 15 T cell receptor beta chains from one sample sequenced in a study of shared clonotypes between healthy human individuals (dated by TCRdb to the early 2020s). The receptor library was made with the immunoSEQ multiplex PCR assay. As stored in TCRdb, this immuneACCESS dataset retains in-frame rearrangements with V and J assigned. A fraction of the clones does not appear; measured against another copy, unresolved V genes explain less than half of the discrepancy, and the remainder lacks a known reason. Here the sample has 2 million to 2.5 million clones; approximately 96% occur a single time. The ten largest clones add up to more than 0.1% of the sample. Material: naive CD4+ T cells sorted from blood. The cell subset or site label corresponds to: CD45RA+ positively selected. These receptors were taken from a young man in good health.

The V and J genes are TRBV19 and TRBJ2-7, with D possibly matching TRBD2 (6 bases). Germline CDR1 LNHDA, CDR2 SQIVND (reference sequence). The CDR3 spans 15 residues. Trimming pared 0 bases from V and 2 bases from J, leaving 11 bases between. In nucleotides, the CDR3 is TGTGCCAGTAGTATAGAGTCGACGGGGGCCTACGAGCAGTACTTC. Residues: CASSIESTGAYEQYF.

The chain recombines TRBV5-4 with TRBJ2-4; the match to TRBD1 covers 11 bases. Trimming removed 4 bases from V and 3 bases from J; junction bases left unmatched: 9. The germline V gene has CDR1 SGHNT and CDR2 YYREEE (reference sequence). CDR3 size: 17 residues. The CDR3 region is CASSLLGQGASKNIQYF. CDR3 nucleotide sequence: TGTGCCAGCAGCCTCCTAGGACAGGGGGCTAGCAAAAACATTCAGTACTTC.

This chain connects TRBV7-6 to TRBJ2-1; the match to TRBD2 covers 7 bases. This CDR3 is 17 amino acids long. From germline, CDR1 is SGHVS and CDR2 FNYEAQ. V was clipped by 1 base and J by 3 bases; unmatched bases: 9. This CDR3 reads CASSLGGGPGGYNEQFF. CDR3 coding DNA: TGTGCCAGCAGCTTAGGGGGGGGACCGGGAGGCTACAATGAGCAGTTCTTC.

This chain connects TRBV23-1 to TRBJ2-3; TRBD2 agrees at 13 bases. TRBV23-1 is annotated as an ORF whose role is uncertain. Germline trimming cut 0 bases from V and 2 bases from J; bases unmatched to any gene: 11. The CDR3 totals 20 residues. In DNA, the CDR3 is TGCGCCAGCAGTCAATCCCATCCCGTGACTAGCGGGAGGACCACAGATACGCAGTATTTT. Residues: CASSQSHPVTSGRTTDTQYF.

The gene calls are TRBV28 and TRBJ2-7; TRBD2 is a possible D gene (6 bases). CDR1 MDHEN and CDR2 SYDVKM come from the germline V gene. Trimming took 4 bases from V and 2 from J, leaving 15 bases between them. The CDR3 sequence is 15 residues long. The chain's CDR3 is CASSSRGRIAYEQYF. The CDR3 DNA reads TGTGCCAGCAGTTCGCGGGGTCGTATTGCCTACGAGCAGTACTTC.

The V gene is TRBV6-1, the J gene TRBJ1-5, with D unresolved. V dropped 1 base and J dropped 2 bases, with 12 bases sitting between them. The CDR3 is 16 residues long. Germline-derived CDR1 and CDR2 are MNHNS and SASEGT. The DNA for the CDR3 is TGTGCCAGCAGTGAAGGAGTGCCCTGGGGCAATCAGCCCCAGCATTTT. It translates to CASSEGVPWGNQPQHF.

The V gene is TRBV5-6, the J gene TRBJ1-4; D is undetermined. The CDR3 totals 15 residues. Germline V gene data show CDR1 as SGHDT and CDR2 as YYEEEE. Trimming took 0 bases from V and 0 from J, leaving 6 bases between them. The CDR3 is CASSLVGTTNEKLFF. The CDR3, as DNA: TGTGCCAGCAGCTTGGTTGGGACAACTAATGAAAAACTGTTTTTT.

This clone was counted a few times. Its ends do not fully match the called genes, so a read error is possible. J is TRBJ1-6 and V is TRBV6-1; 8 bases map to TRBD1. This CDR3 is 11 amino acids long. Looked up from germline, CDR1 is MNHNS and CDR2 is SASEGT. CDR3 region: CASSDRDRSNF. CDR3 bases: TGTGCCAGCAGTGACCGGGACAGGTCAAATTTT.

Notes on this clone: At the DNA level, this CDR3 is encoded by other sequences in the same sample as well. This sequence joins TRBV11-2 and TRBJ2-5; the D is unclear. This CDR3 has 12 amino acids. With 4 bases removed from V and 5 bases from J, the gap between germline ends came to 8 bases. Germline loops: CDR1 SGHAT, CDR2 FQNNGV. CDR3 sequence reads: CASSSLGETQYF. In nucleotides, the CDR3 is TGTGCCAGCAGCTCGTTAGGGGAGACCCAGTACTTC.

This clone was counted a single time. V gene TRBV10-3 combines with J gene TRBJ1-1, with D perhaps matching TRBD1 (5 bases). CDR3 length: 12 amino acids. V was clipped by 8 bases and J by 7 bases, with 14 bases between them. CDR1 and CDR2 from the germline V gene are ENHRY and SYGVKD. CDR3 bases: TGTGCCATCCTTACAGGTTTCGGTGAAGCTTTCTTT. Its protein product is CAILTGFGEAFF.

This rearrangement joins TRBV30 to TRBJ1-2, with D perhaps TRBD1 (5 bases). Germline lookup yields CDR1 GTSNPN and CDR2 SVGIG (reference sequence). Trimming shortened V by 0 bases and J by 0 bases, and 17 bases separated the two germline ends. The CDR3 is 17 residues long. CDR3 bases: TGTGCCTGGAGTGTACGAAGAGGGGTCGGAGCTAACTATGGCTACACCTTC. This codes for CAWSVRRGVGANYGYTF. The whole variable domain, filled in from reference TRBV30 and TRBJ1-2, reads SQTIHQWPATLVQPVGSPLSLECTVEGTSNPNLYWYRQAAGRGLQLLFYSVGIGQISSEVPQNLSASRPQDRQFILSSKKLLLSDSGFYLCAWSVRRGVGANYGYTFGSGTRLTVV.

J is TRBJ1-5 and V is TRBV27, with no clear D. The CDR3 length is 13 residues. V gave up 5 bases and J gave up 2 bases, with 7 bases separating them. Germline-derived CDR1 and CDR2 are MNHEY and SMNVEV (reference sequence). The CDR3 here is CASSIKRNQPQHF. CDR3 in DNA: TGTGCCAGCAGTATAAAACGCAATCAGCCCCAGCATTTT.

The chain carries TRBV30 and TRBJ2-3; D not resolved. Deletions cut 2 bases from V and 2 bases from J, with 5 bases between. The CDR3 totals 12 residues. The V gene's germline CDR1 is GTSNPN and CDR2 SVGIG (reference sequence). In DNA form, the CDR3 reads TGTGCCTGGAGTCCCCTCACAGATACGCAGTATTTT. This gives the protein CAWSPLTDTQYF.

In regard to this clone: Germline and junction disagree at one end, which may indicate a read error. The V call is TRBV12-5, the J call TRBJ1-1; 10 bases agree with TRBD1. Germline V lookup: CDR1 LGHNT, CDR2 FRNRAP. The length of the CDR3 is 17 residues. CDR3 loop: CANGLVKSDRGYTEAFF. The CDR3 nucleotides are TGTGCTAATGGTTTGGTAAAGTCGGACAGGGGGTATACTGAAGCTTTCTTT.

The chain combines TRBV10-2 with TRBJ1-6, with 7 positions matching TRBD1. Trimming removed 3 bases from V and 4 bases from J; junction bases left unmatched: 6. The CDR3 covers 16 residues. Germline-derived CDR1 and CDR2 are WSHSY and SAAADI. CDR3 coding DNA: TGCGCCAGCAGTGAACCCCGACAGGGTTATAATTCACCCCTCCACTTT. Amino acids: CASSEPRQGYNSPLHF.